This TCR beta chain was sequenced in a study of blood T cell repertoires in COVID-19. The overall study: The study drew acute and convalescent COVID-19 samples from the United States, Italy and Spain.

The germline V and J ends were trimmed by 5 bases and 2 bases, with 8 bases remaining between them. The CDR3 totals 13 residues. In germline, CDR1 is SGHKS, CDR2 YYEKEE (reference sequence). The protocol was immunoSEQ multiplex PCR, while the TCRdb copy is restricted to in-frame clones and leaves out a portion. The sample carries 200,000 to 300,000 clones, around 84% recorded once. Material: PBMCs or T cells enriched from blood (not recorded which). The source is a man aged 35 to 55 who had recovered from COVID-19. The rearrangement joins TRBV5-5 to TRBJ2-1, with D unclear. CDR3 amino acids: CASSPGTYNEQFF. The CDR3 DNA sequence: TGTGCCAGCAGTCCCGGTACCTACAATGAGCAGTTCTTC.